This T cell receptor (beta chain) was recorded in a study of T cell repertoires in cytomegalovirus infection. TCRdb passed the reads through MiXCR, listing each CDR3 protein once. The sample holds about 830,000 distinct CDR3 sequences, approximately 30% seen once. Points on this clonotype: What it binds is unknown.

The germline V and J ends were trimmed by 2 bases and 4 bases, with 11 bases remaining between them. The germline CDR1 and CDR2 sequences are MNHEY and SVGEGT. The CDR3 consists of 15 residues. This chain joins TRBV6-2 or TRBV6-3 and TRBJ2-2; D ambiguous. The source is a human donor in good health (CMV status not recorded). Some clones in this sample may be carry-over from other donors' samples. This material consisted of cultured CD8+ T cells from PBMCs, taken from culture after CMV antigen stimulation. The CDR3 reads CASSYMVVATGELFF. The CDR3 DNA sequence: TGTGCCAGCAGTTACATGGTCGTCGCCACCGGGGAGCTGTTTTTT.